This passage covers 21 T cell receptor beta chains from one sample sequenced in a study of neurological immune-mediated disorders. Described time point: technical triplicate 2. MiXCR was run by TCRdb on the 5' RACE reads, yielding one entry per CDR3 protein. Among more than 50,000 distinct CDR3 sequences listed, around 24% were seen once. The sequenced sample consisted of PBMCs. These receptors were collected from a man aged 55 to 70 with HTLV-1-associated myelopathy (HAM/TSP).

The table lists this clonotype with many counts. The chain recombines TRBV3-1 with TRBJ1-5; D remains ambiguous. Per the germline V gene, CDR1 is LGHDT and CDR2 is YNNKEL (reference sequence). V lost 0 bases, J lost 4 bases, and 7 bases lay in between. The CDR3 length is 14 residues. The CDR3 coding sequence is TGTGCCAGCAGCCAAGATACGGGAAATCAGCCCCAGCATTTT. Translating gives CASSQDTGNQPQHF.

This chain connects TRBV5-1 to TRBJ2-7; D possibly matches TRBD1 or TRBD2 (5 bases each). CDR1 is SGHRS, CDR2 YFSETQ, per germline. This CDR3 has 15 amino acids. V was pared by 4 bases and J by 3 bases, with 17 bases between. The CDR3 is CASSHTRGTHYEQYF. The CDR3 DNA is TGCGCCAGCAGCCACACCCGGGGCACCCACTACGAGCAGTACTTC.

The chain is built from TRBV29-1 and TRBJ2-1; D ambiguous. Germline lookup yields CDR1 SQVTM and CDR2 ANQGSEA. CDR3 size: 10 residues. V lost 4 bases and J 12 bases, leaving 10 bases between the germline ends. The CDR3 DNA sequence: TGCAGCGTTGGCCCGCGAGTGCAGTTCTTC. Amino acids: CSVGPRVQFF.

This clonotype was seen repeatedly, ten times or more. The rearrangement joins TRBV5-1 to TRBJ2-1, with D unclear. Trimming pared 4 bases from V and 5 bases from J, leaving 13 bases between. Looked up from germline, CDR1 is SGHRS and CDR2 is YFSETQ. This CDR3 spans 14 amino acids. This CDR3 is CASSPAPANNEQFF. The CDR3 DNA is TGCGCCAGCAGCCCGGCGCCCGCAAACAATGAGCAGTTCTTC. The whole variable domain, filled in from reference TRBV5-1 and TRBJ2-1, reads KAGVTQTPRYLIKTRGQQVTLSCSPISGHRSVSWYQQTPGQGLQFLFEYFSETQRNKGNFPGRFSGRQFSNSRSEMNVSTLELGDSALYLCASSPAPANNEQFFGPGTRLTVL.

This clonotype was recorded at least ten times. The genes are TRBV12-3 or TRBV12-4 and TRBJ1-2, with TRBD1 matching 8 bases. V shed 2 bases and J 6 bases; nucleotides not matched to a gene: 5. The CDR3 is 14 amino acids. CDR3 in amino acids: CASSLMDRADGYTF. In nucleotides, the CDR3 is TGTGCCAGCAGTTTAATGGACAGGGCGGATGGCTACACCTTC.

This clonotype was counted many times. The chain links TRBV7-2 to TRBJ2-7, with TRBD2 identical over 12 bases. Germline values: CDR1 SGHTA, CDR2 FQGNSA. This CDR3 is 14 amino acids long. The ends lost 4 bases at V and 3 bases at J; junction bases unmatched: 1. In nucleotides, the CDR3 is TGTGCCAGCAGCTCGACTAGCGGGAGCTACGAGCAGTACTTC. Its protein product is CASSSTSGSYEQYF.

This clonotype was observed many times. The chain employs TRBV4-1 and TRBJ2-2; D remains unclear. Trimming cost V 0 bases and J 4 bases, with 12 bases left between them. The CDR3 totals 16 residues. CDR1 and CDR2 (germline): MGHRA, YSYEKL. Here the CDR3 DNA reads TGCGCCAGCAGCCAAGATAGCCTCGTCGCCACCGGGGAGCTGTTTTTT. Translated: CASSQDSLVATGELFF.

The J gene is TRBJ1-2, the V gene TRBV20-1; 11 bases are shared with TRBD1. V dropped 5 bases and J dropped 4; count of bases not matched to a gene: 3. The germline V gene encodes CDR1 DFQATT and CDR2 SNEGSKA (reference sequence). The CDR3 loop spans 13 amino acids. The CDR3 reads CSAWTGGFYGYTF. DNA for the CDR3: TGCAGTGCTTGGACAGGGGGCTTCTATGGCTACACCTTC.

The V and J genes are TRBV20-1 and TRBJ2-3, with 11 nucleotides matching TRBD2. The CDR3 has 15 residues. The junction had 5 bases not matched to a gene; V was cut back by 0 bases and J by 6 bases. Germline CDR1 and CDR2: DFQATT and SNEGSKA (reference sequence). DNA for the CDR3: TGCAGTGCTAGAGATCCTAGCGGGAGGTTTGATACGCAGTATTTT. Its protein product is CSARDPSGRFDTQYF.

This clonotype was found many times. The chain couples TRBV5-6 to TRBJ2-7; D might be TRBD2 (6 bases). Germline V gene sequence: CDR1 SGHDT, CDR2 YYEEEE. The V end was cut by 0 bases, the J end by 3 bases, with 10 bases between. This CDR3 has 14 amino acids. CDR3 residues: CASSLGEVHYEQYF. The CDR3 nucleotides are TGTGCCAGCAGCTTGGGGGAGGTCCACTACGAGCAGTACTTC. The entire variable domain, with the rest obtained from reference TRBV5-6 and TRBJ2-7, is as follows: DAGVTQSPTHLIKTRGQQVTLRCSPKSGHDTVSWYQQALGQGPQFIFQYYEEEERQRGNFPDRFSGHQFPNYSSELNVNALLLGDSALYLCASSLGEVHYEQYFGPGTRLTVT.

This clonotype was detected ten times or more. This chain connects TRBV3-1 to TRBJ2-7; D uncertain. Trimming shortened V by 2 bases and J by 1 base, and 9 bases separated the two germline ends. The CDR3 has 14 amino acids. Per the germline V gene, CDR1 is LGHDT and CDR2 is YNNKEL (reference sequence). CDR3 nucleotides: TGTGCCAGCAGCCAAAGGCAGACGTCCTACGAGCAGTACTTC. Its protein is CASSQRQTSYEQYF.

The sample holds many counts of this clonotype. V gene TRBV5-1 combines with J gene TRBJ2-3; 8 bases line up with TRBD2. The CDR3 has 16 residues. Trimming took 4 bases from V and 4 from J; bases not matched to a gene: 11. CDR1 and CDR2 (germline): SGHRS, YFSETQ. CDR3 loop: CASSGASGSRADTQYF. The CDR3 nucleotides are TGCGCCAGCAGCGGAGCCAGCGGGAGTAGAGCAGATACGCAGTATTTT.

This clonotype was seen many times. The J gene is TRBJ2-1, the V gene TRBV24-1; 14 positions agree with TRBD2. V trimming: 3 bases; J trimming: 8 bases; junction bases outside the gene matches: 2. Germline assignment: CDR1 KGHDR and CDR2 SFDVKD. The CDR3 runs 15 residues. This CDR3 is CATSDGLAGGYEQFF. The CDR3, as DNA: TGTGCCACCAGTGATGGACTAGCGGGAGGTTATGAGCAGTTCTTC.

The V gene is TRBV2, the J gene TRBJ1-5; 7 nucleotides align to TRBD1. V was clipped by 8 bases and J by 6 bases; unmatched bases: 7. From germline, CDR1 is SNHLY and CDR2 FYNNEI. There are 13 residues in the CDR3. This chain's CDR3 is CASRDRESQPQHF. The CDR3 DNA sequence: TGTGCCAGCCGAGACAGGGAAAGTCAGCCCCAGCATTTT.

This clonotype was counted ten times or more. The chain has TRBV12-3 or TRBV12-4 and TRBJ2-3, with D possibly being TRBD2 (5 bases). V was pared by 3 bases and J by 2 bases, with 9 bases between. The length of the CDR3 is 14 residues. CDR3 region: CASSFRGFTDTQYF. The CDR3 DNA sequence: TGTGCCAGCAGTTTTCGGGGATTCACAGATACGCAGTATTTT.

This clonotype was counted many times. The rearrangement links TRBV5-1 to TRBJ2-2, with D hard to call. V was trimmed by 0 bases and J by 4 bases, leaving 10 bases between them. Per the germline V gene, CDR1 is SGHRS and CDR2 is YFSETQ. The CDR3 contains 15 residues. The CDR3 loop is CASSLAAPPTGELFF. The CDR3 coding sequence is TGCGCCAGCAGCTTGGCGGCACCCCCCACCGGGGAGCTGTTTTTT.

Here the CDR3 reads CASRETGVYGYTF. CDR3 bases: TGTGCCAGCAGAGAGACAGGGGTCTATGGCTACACCTTC. The chain carries TRBV6-5 and TRBJ1-2, with 8 bases lining up with TRBD1. The CDR3 is 13 residues long. Germline CDR1 MNHEY, CDR2 SVGAGI. The trim removed 6 bases at V and 4 bases at J, leaving 4 bases unmatched.

This clonotype was recorded at least ten times. V is TRBV5-5 and J is TRBJ1-1, with 9 bases lining up with TRBD1. The ends lost 4 bases at V and 4 bases at J; junction bases unmatched: 8. Germline loops: CDR1 SGHKS, CDR2 YYEKEE (reference sequence). There are 15 residues in the CDR3. CDR3 residues: CASSPGQGSLTEAFF. CDR3 coding DNA: TGTGCCAGCAGCCCCGGACAGGGGAGTCTCACTGAAGCTTTCTTT.

This clonotype was recorded at least ten times. This chain links TRBV5-1 with TRBJ2-1, with 7 bases identical to TRBD2. V was pared by 1 base and J by 9 bases, with 10 bases of the junction left unmatched. CDR1 and CDR2 from the germline V gene are SGHRS and YFSETQ. The CDR3 has 15 amino acids. The chain's CDR3 is CASSLIGLEVGEQFF. The CDR3 region has the DNA TGCGCCAGCAGCTTGATCGGACTAGAGGTGGGTGAGCAGTTCTTC.

In this sample, this clonotype turned up many times. V is TRBV28 and J is TRBJ2-6; TRBD1 matches 11 bases. The V segment lost 11 bases and the J segment 3 bases; nucleotides outside the gene matches: 6. The germline gives CDR1 MDHEN, CDR2 SYDVKM. The CDR3 is 15 residues long. CDR3 in DNA: TGTGCCGGAGGGACAGGGGGGGGTGGGGCCAACGTCCTGACTTTC. Amino acids: CAGGTGGGGANVLTF.

The V call is TRBV7-9, the J call TRBJ2-5; 7 bases are shared with TRBD2. Germline loops: CDR1 SEHNR, CDR2 FQNEAQ (reference sequence). J gave up 4 bases and V 4 bases, and 0 bases lay outside the gene matches. This CDR3 comprises 12 residues. The CDR3 DNA follows: TGTGCCAGCAGCTCGGGAGGAGAGACCCAGTACTTC. Translation: CASSSGGETQYF.